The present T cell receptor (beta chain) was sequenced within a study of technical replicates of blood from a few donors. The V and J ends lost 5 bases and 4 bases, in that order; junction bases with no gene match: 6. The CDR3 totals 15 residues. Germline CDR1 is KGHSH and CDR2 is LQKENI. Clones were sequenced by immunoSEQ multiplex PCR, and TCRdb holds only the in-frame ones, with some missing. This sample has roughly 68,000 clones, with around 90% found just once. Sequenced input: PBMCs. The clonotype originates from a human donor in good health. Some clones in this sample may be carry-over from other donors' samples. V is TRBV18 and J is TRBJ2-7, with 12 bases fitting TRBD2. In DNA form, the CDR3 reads TGTGCCAGCTCATCATCTAGCGGGGGGGCTTACGAGCAGTACTTC. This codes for CASSSSSGGAYEQYF.